The clone carrying this T cell receptor beta chain rates as medium-sized. The record originates from a study of circulating CD8 cells and anti-PD-1 response in melanoma. Live CD3+CD8+TCRalphabeta+ cells were sorted into four subsets by PD-1 and/or TIGIT. With 0 bases removed from V and 1 base from J, the gap between germline ends came to 6 bases. Germline CDR1 is DFQATT and CDR2 is SNEGSKA (reference sequence). This CDR3 region has 14 residues. The QIAseq Immune Repertoire TCR panel built the libraries from roughly 16 ng of total RNA. MiXCR was run by TCRdb on the reads, yielding one entry per CDR3 protein. Found here are about 250 distinct CDR3 sequences, 6% of them singletons; the top ten hold around 53%.

The receptor was isolated from a human donor with melanoma. Material: CD8+ T cells from PBMCs, obtained at baseline or after one month of anti-PD-1 therapy (not recorded which). The rearrangement joins TRBV20-1 to TRBJ2-2; no firm D call. The DNA of the CDR3 is TGCAGTGCTAGAGAAGCCCGGAACACCGGGGAGCTGTTTTTT. Translated: CSAREARNTGELFF.